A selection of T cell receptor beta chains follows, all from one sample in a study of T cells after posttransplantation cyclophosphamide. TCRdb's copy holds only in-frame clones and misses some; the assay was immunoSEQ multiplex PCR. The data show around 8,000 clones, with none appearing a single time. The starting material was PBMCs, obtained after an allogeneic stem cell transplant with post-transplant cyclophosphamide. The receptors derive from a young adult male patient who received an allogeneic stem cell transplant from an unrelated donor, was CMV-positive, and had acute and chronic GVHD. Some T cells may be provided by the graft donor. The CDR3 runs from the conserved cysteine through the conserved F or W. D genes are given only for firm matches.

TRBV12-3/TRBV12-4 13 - CASSFQSTDTQYF
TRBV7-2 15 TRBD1 CASSPGQGAGNEQFF
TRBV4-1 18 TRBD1 CASSQQGAGGRFSYEQYF
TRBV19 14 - CASSITGYGTEAFF
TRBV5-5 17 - CASSLMGSSPGQETQYF
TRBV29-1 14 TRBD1 CSVVSGRGLTEAFF
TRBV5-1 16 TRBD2 CASSFASGSYTGELFF
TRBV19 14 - CASSMGDSGNEQFF
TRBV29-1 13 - CSARGNSNQPQHF
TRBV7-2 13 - CASSSTQGYEQYF
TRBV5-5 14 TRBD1 CASSPGTGAGGYTF
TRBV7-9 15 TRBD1 CASSTQGAANEKLFF
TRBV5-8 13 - CASSLAQRNTIYF
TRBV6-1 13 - CASSDRGGTEAFF
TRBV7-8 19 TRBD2 CASSLDGTSGVSSYNEQFF
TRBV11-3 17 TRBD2 CANPTSGIWNIIETQYF
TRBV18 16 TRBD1 CASSPRGTGIGSPLHF
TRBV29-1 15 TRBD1 CSVEDQGEGSTEAFF
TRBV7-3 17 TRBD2 CASSSGLAGGVTGELFF
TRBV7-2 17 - CASSPYNVAVNTGELFF
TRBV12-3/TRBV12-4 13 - CASSFRGSYGYTF
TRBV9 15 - CASSAGGDLFYGYTF
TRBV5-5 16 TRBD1 CASSFFRTGGGTEAFF
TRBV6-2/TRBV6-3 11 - CASSRDTEQYF
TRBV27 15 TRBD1 CASRPNPGQSFGAFF
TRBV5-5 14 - CASSLGPSQETQYF
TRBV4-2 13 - CASSRPGLRGQYF
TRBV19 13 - CASSFQGGSPLHF
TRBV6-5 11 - CASSYQDGYTF
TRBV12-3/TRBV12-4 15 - CASSPHQTGTYEQYF
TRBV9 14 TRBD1 CASSTGTGNQPQHF
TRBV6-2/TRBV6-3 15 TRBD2 CASSPSSGSYNEQFF
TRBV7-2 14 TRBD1 CASSPGQGTGELFF
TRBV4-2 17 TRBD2 CASSQERKLAGGAEQFF
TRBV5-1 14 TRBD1 CASRVGDRGYEQYF
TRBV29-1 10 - CSVVQGWAFF
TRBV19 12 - CASLQDTGELFF
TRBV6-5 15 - CASSADSTNTGELFF
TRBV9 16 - CASSPAGPAPANEQFF
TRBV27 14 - CASSAITGNYGYTF
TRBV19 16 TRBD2 CASSRKRGGPTGELFF
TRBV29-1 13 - CSVEEGQVHGYTF
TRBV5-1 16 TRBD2 CASSLTGGVETDTQYF
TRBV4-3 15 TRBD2 CASSQGRGGAGELFF
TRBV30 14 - CAWLGGAGTGELFF
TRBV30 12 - CAWARGREKLFF
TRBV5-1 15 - CASSEDSWRPDTQYF
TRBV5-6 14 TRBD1 CASSLAGRGTEAFF
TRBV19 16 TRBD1 CASSIPRTGDGHGYTF
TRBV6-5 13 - CASSSSGVTEAFF
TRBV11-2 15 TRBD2 CASSGTSGGTDTQYF